This TCR beta chain was recovered during a study of cytomegalovirus exposure and HLA in healthy donors. The V gene end was trimmed by 0 bases and the J gene end by 3 bases; junction bases not matched to a gene: 5. CDR1 and CDR2 (germline): SGDLS, YYNGEE. This CDR3 is 16 amino acids long. A note on this clone: Its antigen is still unknown.

Study-level results: TCR beta chains associated with HLA were, in a later analysis, more clonally expanded than equally common others. Some highly shared sequence variants likely arose as a pipeline artifact.

The PCR contained 60 Vbeta and 13 Jbeta primers. The repertoire was sequenced with immunoSEQ multiplex PCR; TCRdb's copy has only in-frame clones and lacks some. Among about 120,000 clones listed, more than 60% were seen once. The V and J genes are TRBV9 and TRBJ2-1; 8 bases are shared with TRBD2. The receptor's source is a man in his forties in good health and CMV-seropositive. The sample taken for sequencing was PBMCs. Here the CDR3 reads CASSVDGRAGYNEQFF. The CDR3 bases are TGTGCCAGCAGCGTAGACGGGAGGGCGGGCTACAATGAGCAGTTCTTC.